This T cell receptor (beta chain) was recorded in a study of technical replicates of blood from a handful of donors. The method was immunoSEQ multiplex PCR; TCRdb's version includes in-frame clones alone and lacks a portion of them. The sample carries about 83,000 clones, approximately 93% recorded once. The clonotype comes from a human donor in good health. Sequencing was done on a sample of T cells isolated from PBMCs.

CDR3 sequence reads: CASRGSYTDTQYF. CDR3 bases: TGTGCCAGCAGGGGCAGCTACACAGATACGCAGTATTTT. This chain uses TRBV7-9 with TRBJ2-3, with D hard to call. V was shortened by 6 bases and J by 2 bases, with 9 bases between the two germline ends. There are 13 residues in the CDR3. Looked up from germline, CDR1 is SEHNR and CDR2 is FQNEAQ (reference sequence).